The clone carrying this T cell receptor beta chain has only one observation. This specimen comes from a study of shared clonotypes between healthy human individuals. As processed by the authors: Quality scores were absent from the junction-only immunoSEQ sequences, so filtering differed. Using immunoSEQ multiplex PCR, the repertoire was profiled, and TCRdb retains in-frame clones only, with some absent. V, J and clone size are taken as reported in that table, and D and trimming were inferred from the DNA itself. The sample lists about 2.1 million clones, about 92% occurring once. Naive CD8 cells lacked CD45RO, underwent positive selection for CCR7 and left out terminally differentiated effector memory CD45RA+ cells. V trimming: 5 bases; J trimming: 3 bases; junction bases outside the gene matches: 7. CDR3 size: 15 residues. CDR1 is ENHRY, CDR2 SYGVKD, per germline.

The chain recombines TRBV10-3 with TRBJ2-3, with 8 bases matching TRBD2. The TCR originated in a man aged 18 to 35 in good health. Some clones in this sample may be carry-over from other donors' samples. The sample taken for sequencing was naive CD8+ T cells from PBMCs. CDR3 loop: CAISSSGRGTDTQYF. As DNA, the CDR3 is TGTGCCATCAGTAGCAGCGGGAGAGGTACAGATACGCAGTATTTT.